These T cell receptor beta chains were read from a single sample in a study of blood T cells in healthy people across ages. TCRdb redid the calling of the 5' RACE reads with MiXCR, one entry per CDR3 protein. The repertoire holds roughly 800,000 distinct CDR3 sequences, with roughly 60% as singletons. The sequencing sample was made of blood. The receptors were sampled from a man in his thirties or forties in good health. CDR3s include the opening cysteine and the closing phenylalanine or tryptophan. D genes are given only for firm matches. The size of a clone is reported for some rows only, either as once, few or many, or as a class for expanded clones.

d_call,v_call,clone_size,j_call,cdr3_aa,cdr3_nt
.,TRBV6-2/TRBV6-3,many,TRBJ2-2,CASSPRSFGTGELFF,TGTGCCAGCAGTCCGCGTAGCTTCGGCACCGGGGAGCTGTTTTTT
.,TRBV20-1,.,TRBJ1-5,CSARDFGNQPQHF,TGCAGTGCTAGAGATTTCGGCAATCAGCCCCAGCATTTT
.,TRBV14,once,TRBJ1-2,CASSHGLNTGYTF,TGTGCCAGCAGCCACGGTTTAAATACTGGCTACACCTTC
.,TRBV6-5,.,TRBJ2-7,CASRMAQGLSYEQYF,TGTGCCAGCAGAATGGCACAGGGTCTCTCCTACGAGCAGTACTTC
.,TRBV20-1,.,TRBJ2-7,CSARSRDAYSYEQYF,TGCAGTGCTCGCTCCCGGGACGCCTACTCCTACGAGCAGTACTTC
.,TRBV7-2,.,TRBJ2-1,CASSLALRNEQFF,TGTGCCAGCAGCTTAGCGCTACGTAATGAGCAGTTCTTC
.,TRBV6-2/TRBV6-3,once,TRBJ2-7,CASSYSICWKAASSEQYF,TGTGCCAGCAGTTACTCGATCTGTTGGAAAGCCGCATCCTCCGAGCAGTACTTC
TRBD2,TRBV27,few,TRBJ2-1,CASSRFGLAGSGNEQFF,TGTGCCAGCAGTCGTTTCGGACTAGCGGGATCTGGGAATGAGCAGTTCTTC
TRBD2,TRBV29-1,many,TRBJ2-1,CSVEGLVKSGEQFF,TGCAGCGTTGAGGGACTAGTTAAGTCGGGTGAGCAGTTCTTC
.,TRBV13,.,TRBJ2-7,CAGSSRGAYEQYF,TGTGCCGGCAGCAGTAGGGGAGCTTACGAGCAGTACTTC
TRBD2,TRBV29-1,.,TRBJ2-7,CSAEAGSGAYEQYF,TGCAGCGCTGAAGCGGGGTCTGGGGCCTACGAGCAGTACTTC
.,TRBV20-1,.,TRBJ2-1,CSALRSYNEQFF,TGCAGTGCTTTACGCTCCTACAATGAGCAGTTCTTC
TRBD1,TRBV19,.,TRBJ2-2,CASSPRQGTGELFF,TGTGCCAGTAGTCCACGACAGGGCACCGGGGAGCTGTTTTTT
TRBD2,TRBV20-1,.,TRBJ2-5,CSAKLAGGQGQTQYF,TGCAGTGCTAAACTAGCGGGGGGGCAGGGCCAGACCCAGTACTTC
.,TRBV28,.,TRBJ2-3,CASSLLERADTDTQYF,TGTGCCAGCAGTTTATTGGAGCGGGCAGACACAGATACGCAGTATTTT
.,TRBV27,.,TRBJ2-1,CASSLYRPTTYNEQFF,TGTGCCAGCAGTTTATACCGACCAACAACCTACAATGAGCAGTTCTTC
.,TRBV12-3/TRBV12-4,.,TRBJ2-1,CASRIGAYNEQFF,TGTGCCAGCAGGATCGGGGCCTACAATGAGCAGTTCTTC
.,TRBV7-9,.,TRBJ1-2,CASSLNGDGYTF,TGTGCCAGCAGCTTAAATGGGGATGGCTACACCTTC
.,TRBV2,.,TRBJ2-1,CASSDLSVGIEQFF,TGTGCCAGCAGTGATCTCTCCGTAGGGATTGAGCAGTTCTTC
.,TRBV3-1,many,TRBJ1-2,CASSPLGRTGYTF,TGTGCCAGCAGCCCTCTCGGCAGGACCGGCTACACCTTC
TRBD2,TRBV20-1,.,TRBJ2-3,CSASGRASTDTQYF,TGCAGTGCTAGCGGGAGGGCCAGCACAGATACGCAGTATTTT
.,TRBV5-1,.,TRBJ1-2,CASSVVGNYGYTF,TGCGCCAGCAGCGTTGTGGGCAACTATGGCTACACCTTC